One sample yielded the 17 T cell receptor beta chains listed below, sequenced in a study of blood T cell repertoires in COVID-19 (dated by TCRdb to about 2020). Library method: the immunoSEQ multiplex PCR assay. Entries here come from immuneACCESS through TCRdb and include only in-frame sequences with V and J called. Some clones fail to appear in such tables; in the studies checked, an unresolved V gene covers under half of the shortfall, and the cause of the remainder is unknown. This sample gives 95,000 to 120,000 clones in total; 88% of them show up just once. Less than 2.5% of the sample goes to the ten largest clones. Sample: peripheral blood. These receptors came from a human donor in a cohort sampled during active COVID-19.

In DNA form, the CDR3 reads TGTGCCTGGTTGACAGGAAACACTGAAGCTTTCTTT. It is translated as CAWLTGNTEAFF. The gene calls are TRBV30 and TRBJ1-1; D may be TRBD1 (6 bases). Germline lookup yields CDR1 GTSNPN and CDR2 SVGIG (reference sequence). Trimming left V 5 bases short and J 2 bases short, with 9 bases between. This CDR3 region has 12 residues.

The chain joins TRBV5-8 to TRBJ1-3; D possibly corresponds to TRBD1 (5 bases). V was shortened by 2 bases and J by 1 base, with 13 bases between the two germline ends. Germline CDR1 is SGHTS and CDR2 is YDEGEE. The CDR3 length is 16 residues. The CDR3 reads CASSLQPRTSGNTIYF. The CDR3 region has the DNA TGTGCCAGCAGCTTACAACCAAGGACATCTGGAAACACCATATATTTT.

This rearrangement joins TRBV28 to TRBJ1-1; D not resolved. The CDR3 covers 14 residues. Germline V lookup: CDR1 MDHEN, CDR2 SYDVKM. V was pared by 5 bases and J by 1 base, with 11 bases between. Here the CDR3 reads CASSSVRRNTEAFF. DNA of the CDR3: TGTGCCAGCAGTAGCGTAAGGAGGAACACTGAAGCTTTCTTT. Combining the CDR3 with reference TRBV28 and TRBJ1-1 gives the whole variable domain DVKVTQSSRYLVKRTGEKVFLECVQDMDHENMFWYRQDPGLGLRLIYFSYDVKMKEKGDIPEGYSVSREKKERFSLILESASTNQTSMYLCASSSVRRNTEAFFGQGTRLTVV.

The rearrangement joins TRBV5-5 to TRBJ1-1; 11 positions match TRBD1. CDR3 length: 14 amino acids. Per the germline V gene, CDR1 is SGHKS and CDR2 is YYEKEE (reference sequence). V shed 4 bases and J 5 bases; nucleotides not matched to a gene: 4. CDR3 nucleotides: TGTGCCAGCAGCGTTGGGACAGGGGGAACTGAAGCTTTCTTT. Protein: CASSVGTGGTEAFF.

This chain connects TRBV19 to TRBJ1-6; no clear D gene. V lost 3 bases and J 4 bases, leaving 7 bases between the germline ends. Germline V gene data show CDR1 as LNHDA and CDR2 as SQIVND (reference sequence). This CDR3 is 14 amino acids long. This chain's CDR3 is CASSISSYNSPLHF. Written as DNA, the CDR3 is TGTGCCAGTAGTATCTCCAGTTATAATTCACCCCTCCACTTT.

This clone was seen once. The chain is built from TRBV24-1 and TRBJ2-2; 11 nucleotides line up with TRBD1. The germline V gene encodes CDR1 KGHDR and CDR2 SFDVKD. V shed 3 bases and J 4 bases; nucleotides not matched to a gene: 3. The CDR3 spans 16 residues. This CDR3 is CATSDPGTGGTGELFF. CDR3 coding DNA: TGTGCCACCAGTGATCCCGGGACAGGGGGCACCGGGGAGCTGTTTTTT.

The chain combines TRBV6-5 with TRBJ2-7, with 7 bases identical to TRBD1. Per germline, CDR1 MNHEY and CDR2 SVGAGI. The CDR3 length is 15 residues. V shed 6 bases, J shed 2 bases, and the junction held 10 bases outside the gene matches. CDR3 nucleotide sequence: TGTGCCAGCAGAGCTATCGGGACAGTTACCTACGAGCAGTACTTC. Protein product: CASRAIGTVTYEQYF.

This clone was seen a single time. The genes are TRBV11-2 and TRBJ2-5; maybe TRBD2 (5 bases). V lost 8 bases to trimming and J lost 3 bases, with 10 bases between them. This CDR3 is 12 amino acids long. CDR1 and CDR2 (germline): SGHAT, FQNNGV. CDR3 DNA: TGTGCCAGCCGGAGCGGTGAAGAGACCCAGTACTTC. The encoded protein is CASRSGEETQYF.

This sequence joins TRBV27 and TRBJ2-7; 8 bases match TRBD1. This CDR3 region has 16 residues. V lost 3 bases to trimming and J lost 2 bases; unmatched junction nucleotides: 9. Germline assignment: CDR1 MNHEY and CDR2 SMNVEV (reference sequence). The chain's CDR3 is CASSFRGQGWPYEQYF. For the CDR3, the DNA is TGTGCCAGCAGTTTCCGCGGACAGGGATGGCCCTACGAGCAGTACTTC.

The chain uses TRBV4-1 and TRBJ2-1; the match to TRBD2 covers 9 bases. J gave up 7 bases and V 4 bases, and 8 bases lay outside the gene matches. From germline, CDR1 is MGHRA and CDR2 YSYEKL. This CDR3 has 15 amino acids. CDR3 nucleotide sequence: TGCGCCAGCAGCCTACCGGGGACTAGCAGGAATGAGCAGTTCTTC. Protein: CASSLPGTSRNEQFF.

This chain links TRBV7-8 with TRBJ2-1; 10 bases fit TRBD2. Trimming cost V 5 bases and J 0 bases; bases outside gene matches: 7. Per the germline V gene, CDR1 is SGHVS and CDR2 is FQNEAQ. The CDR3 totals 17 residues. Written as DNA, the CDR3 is TGTGCCAGCAGCCCCCCTCCTAGCGGGAGCTCCTACAATGAGCAGTTCTTC. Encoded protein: CASSPPPSGSSYNEQFF. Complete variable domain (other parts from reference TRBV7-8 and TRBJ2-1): GAGVSQSPRYKVAKRGQDVALRCDPISGHVSLFWYQQALGQGPEFLTYFQNEAQLDKSGLPSDRFFAERPEGSVSTLKIQRTQQEDSAVYLCASSPPPSGSSYNEQFFGPGTRLTVL.

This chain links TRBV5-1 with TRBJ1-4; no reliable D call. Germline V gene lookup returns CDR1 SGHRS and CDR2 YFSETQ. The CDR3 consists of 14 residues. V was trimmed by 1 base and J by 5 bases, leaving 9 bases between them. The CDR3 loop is CASSLIPGNEKLFF. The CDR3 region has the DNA TGCGCCAGCAGCTTGATCCCAGGCAATGAAAAACTGTTTTTT.

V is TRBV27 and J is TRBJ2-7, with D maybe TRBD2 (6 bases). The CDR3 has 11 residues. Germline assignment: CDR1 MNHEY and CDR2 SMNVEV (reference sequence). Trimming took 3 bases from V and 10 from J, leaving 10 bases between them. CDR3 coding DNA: TGTGCCAGCAGTTTGGGGCGGGATCAGTACTTC. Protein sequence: CASSLGRDQYF.

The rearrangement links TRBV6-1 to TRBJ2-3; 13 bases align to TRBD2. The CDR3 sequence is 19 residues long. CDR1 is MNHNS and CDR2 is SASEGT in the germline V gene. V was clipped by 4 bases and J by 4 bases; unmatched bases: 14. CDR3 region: CASSGWTSGGITPSDTQYF. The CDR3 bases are TGTGCCAGCAGTGGCTGGACTAGCGGGGGAATCACACCCTCAGATACGCAGTATTTT.

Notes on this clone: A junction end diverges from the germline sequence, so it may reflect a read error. CDR3: CASGTSGNPDF. The CDR3 region has the DNA TGTGCCAGCGGGACTAGCGGAAACCCGGACTTC. The V call is TRBV19, the J call TRBJ2-5, with 11 bases identical to TRBD2. There are 11 residues in the CDR3. From germline, CDR1 is LNHDA and CDR2 SQIVND (reference sequence).

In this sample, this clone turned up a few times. In DNA, the CDR3 is TGTGCCAGCAGTGAAGCGGAGGGGAGGCCCCAGCATTTT. Amino acid sequence: CASSEAEGRPQHF. The rearrangement joins TRBV2 to TRBJ1-5, with a tentative D call TRBD1 (5 bases). The ends were cut back, 0 bases at V and 9 bases at J, with 9 bases in the middle. CDR1 and CDR2 from the germline V gene are SNHLY and FYNNEI. This CDR3 region has 13 residues. Full variable domain (outside the CDR3, taken from reference TRBV2 and TRBJ1-5): EPEVTQTPSHQVTQMGQEVILRCVPISNHLYFYWYRQILGQKVEFLVSFYNNEISEKSEIFDDQFSVERPDGSNFTLKIRSTKLEDSAMYFCASSEAEGRPQHFGDGTRLSIL.

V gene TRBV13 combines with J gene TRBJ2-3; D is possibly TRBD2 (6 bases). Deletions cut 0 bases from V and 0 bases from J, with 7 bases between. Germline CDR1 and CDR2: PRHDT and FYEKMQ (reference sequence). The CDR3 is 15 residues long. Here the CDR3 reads CASSLGGGSTDTQYF. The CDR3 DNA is TGTGCCAGCAGCTTAGGTGGAGGGAGCACAGATACGCAGTATTTT.